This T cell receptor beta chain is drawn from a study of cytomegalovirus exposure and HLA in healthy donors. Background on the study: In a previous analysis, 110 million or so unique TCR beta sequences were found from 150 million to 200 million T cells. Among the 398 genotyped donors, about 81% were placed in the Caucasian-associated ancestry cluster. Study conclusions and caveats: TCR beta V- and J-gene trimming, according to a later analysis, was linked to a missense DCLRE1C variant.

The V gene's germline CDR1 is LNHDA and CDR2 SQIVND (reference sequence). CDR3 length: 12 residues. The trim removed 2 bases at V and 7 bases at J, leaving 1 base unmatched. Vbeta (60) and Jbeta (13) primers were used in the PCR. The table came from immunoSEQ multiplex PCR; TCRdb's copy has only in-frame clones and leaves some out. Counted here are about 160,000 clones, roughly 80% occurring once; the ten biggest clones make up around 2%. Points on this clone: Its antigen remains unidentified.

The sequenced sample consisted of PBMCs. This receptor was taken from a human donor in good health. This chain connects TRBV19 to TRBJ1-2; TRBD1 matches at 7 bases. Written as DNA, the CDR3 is TGTGCCAGTAGTATATGGGACAGTGGCTACACCTTC. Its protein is CASSIWDSGYTF.